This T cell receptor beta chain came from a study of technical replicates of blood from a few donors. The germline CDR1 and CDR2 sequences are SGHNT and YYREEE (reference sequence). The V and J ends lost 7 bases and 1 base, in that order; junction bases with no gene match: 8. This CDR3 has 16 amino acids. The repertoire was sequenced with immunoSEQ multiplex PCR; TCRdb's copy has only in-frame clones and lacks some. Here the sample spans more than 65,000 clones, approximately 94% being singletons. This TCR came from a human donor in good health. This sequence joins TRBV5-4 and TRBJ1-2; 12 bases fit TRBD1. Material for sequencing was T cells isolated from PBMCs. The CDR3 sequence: CASGTGGGLSNYGYTF. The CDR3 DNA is TGTGCCAGCGGGACAGGGGGCGGATTAAGTAACTATGGCTACACCTTC.